The entry below describes one TCR beta chain. The data were obtained in a study of blood T cell repertoires in COVID-19. In the authors' workflow: Estimation of nucleated cell counts was performed using reference gene primer amplification. Some clones are missing from TCRdb's copy, which holds only in-frame ones; the method was immunoSEQ multiplex PCR. V and J calls and clone size follow that table, whereas D and trimming were derived from the DNA. The table shows approximately 49,000 clones, with more than 75% occurring only once. V was clipped by 1 base and J by 3 bases; unmatched bases: 4. CDR1 is SGHAT, CDR2 FQNNGV, per germline. The CDR3 is 16 residues long.

The chain has TRBV11-2 and TRBJ2-1; 9 bases line up with TRBD2. The sequence came from a human donor with acute or convalescent COVID-19. The donor label of this sample is uncertain. Sequencing input: peripheral blood. The chain's CDR3 is CASSLGSGRSYNEQFF. In DNA form, the CDR3 reads TGTGCCAGCAGCTTAGGTAGCGGGAGAAGCTACAATGAGCAGTTCTTC.